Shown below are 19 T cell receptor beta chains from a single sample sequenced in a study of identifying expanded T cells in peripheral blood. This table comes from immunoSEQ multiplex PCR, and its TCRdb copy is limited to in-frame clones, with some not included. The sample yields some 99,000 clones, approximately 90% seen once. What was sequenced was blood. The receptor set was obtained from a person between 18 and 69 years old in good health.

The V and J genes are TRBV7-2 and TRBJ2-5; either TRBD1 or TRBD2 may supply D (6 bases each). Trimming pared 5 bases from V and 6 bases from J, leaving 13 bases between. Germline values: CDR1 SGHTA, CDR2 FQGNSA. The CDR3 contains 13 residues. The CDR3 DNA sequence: TGTGCCAGCAGCATGGGACGGGGGCAGACCCAGTACTTC. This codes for CASSMGRGQTQYF.

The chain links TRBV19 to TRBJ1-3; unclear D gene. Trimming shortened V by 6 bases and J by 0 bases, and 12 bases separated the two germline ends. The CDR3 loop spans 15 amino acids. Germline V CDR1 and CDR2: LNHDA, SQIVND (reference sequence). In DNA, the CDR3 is TGTGCCAGTAGCTTTGAGGGCAACTCTGGAAACACCATATATTTT. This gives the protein CASSFEGNSGNTIYF.

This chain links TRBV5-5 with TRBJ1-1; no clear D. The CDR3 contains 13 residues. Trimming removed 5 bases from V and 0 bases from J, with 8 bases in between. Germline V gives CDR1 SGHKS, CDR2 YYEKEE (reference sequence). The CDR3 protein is CASREAMNTEAFF. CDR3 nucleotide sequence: TGTGCCAGCAGGGAGGCCATGAACACTGAAGCTTTCTTT.

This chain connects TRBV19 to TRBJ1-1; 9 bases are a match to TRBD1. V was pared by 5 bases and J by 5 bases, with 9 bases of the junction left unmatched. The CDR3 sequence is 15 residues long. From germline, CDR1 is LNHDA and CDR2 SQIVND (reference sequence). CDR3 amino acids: CASSPRTGEVTEAFF. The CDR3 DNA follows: TGTGCCAGTAGTCCAAGGACAGGGGAGGTAACTGAAGCTTTCTTT.

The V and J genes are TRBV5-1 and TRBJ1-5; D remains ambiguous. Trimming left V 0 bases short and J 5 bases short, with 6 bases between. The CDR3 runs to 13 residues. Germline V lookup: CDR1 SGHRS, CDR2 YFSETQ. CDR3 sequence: CASSLEWDQPQHF. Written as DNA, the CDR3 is TGCGCCAGCAGCTTGGAATGGGATCAGCCCCAGCATTTT.

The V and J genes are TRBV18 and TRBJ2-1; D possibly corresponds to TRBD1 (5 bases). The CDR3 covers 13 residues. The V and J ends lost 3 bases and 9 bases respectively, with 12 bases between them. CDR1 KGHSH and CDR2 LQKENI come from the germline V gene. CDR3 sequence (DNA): TGTGCCAGCTCACCCCAGGGTGGTAGTGAGCAGTTCTTC. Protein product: CASSPQGGSEQFF.

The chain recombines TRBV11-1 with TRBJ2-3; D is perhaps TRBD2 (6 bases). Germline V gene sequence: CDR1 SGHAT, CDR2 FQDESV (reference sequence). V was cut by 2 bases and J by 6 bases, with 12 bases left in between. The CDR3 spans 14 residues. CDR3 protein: CASSLTGVADTQYF. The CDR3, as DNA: TGTGCCAGCAGCTTAACGGGGGTCGCGGATACGCAGTATTTT.

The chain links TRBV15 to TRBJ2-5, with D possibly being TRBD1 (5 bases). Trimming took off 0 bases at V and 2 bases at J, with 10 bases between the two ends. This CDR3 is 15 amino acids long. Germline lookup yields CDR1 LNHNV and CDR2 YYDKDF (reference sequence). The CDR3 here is CATSRDVPGQETQYF. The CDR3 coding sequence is TGTGCCACCAGCAGAGATGTCCCAGGGCAAGAGACCCAGTACTTC.

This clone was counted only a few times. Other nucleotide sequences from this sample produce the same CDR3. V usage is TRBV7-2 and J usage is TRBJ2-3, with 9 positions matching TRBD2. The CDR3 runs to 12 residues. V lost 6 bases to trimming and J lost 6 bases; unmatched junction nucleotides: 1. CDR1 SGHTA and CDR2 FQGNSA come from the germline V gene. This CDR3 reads CASRREGDTQYF. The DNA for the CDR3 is TGTGCCAGCAGGCGGGAGGGTGATACGCAGTATTTT.

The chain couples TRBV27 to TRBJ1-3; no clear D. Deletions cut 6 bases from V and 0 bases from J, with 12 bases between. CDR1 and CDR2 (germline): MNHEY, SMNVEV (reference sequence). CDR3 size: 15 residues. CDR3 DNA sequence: TGTGCCAGCAGCAAGGGTGTTTCCTCTGGAAACACCATATATTTT. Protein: CASSKGVSSGNTIYF.

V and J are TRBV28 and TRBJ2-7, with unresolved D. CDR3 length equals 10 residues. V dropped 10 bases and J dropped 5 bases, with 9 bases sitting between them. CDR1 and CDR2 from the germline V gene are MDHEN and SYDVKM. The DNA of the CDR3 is TGTGCCACCTCCCTCCACGAGCAGTACTTC. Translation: CATSLHEQYF. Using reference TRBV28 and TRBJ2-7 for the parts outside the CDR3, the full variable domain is DVKVTQSSRYLVKRTGEKVFLECVQDMDHENMFWYRQDPGLGLRLIYFSYDVKMKEKGDIPEGYSVSREKKERFSLILESASTNQTSMYLCATSLHEQYFGPGTRLTVT.

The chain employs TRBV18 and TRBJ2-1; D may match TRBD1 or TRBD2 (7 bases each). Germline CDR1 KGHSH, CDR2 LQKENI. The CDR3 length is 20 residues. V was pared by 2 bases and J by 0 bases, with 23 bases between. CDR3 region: CASSPSRGRVRTSSYNEQFF. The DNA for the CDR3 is TGTGCCAGCTCACCAAGTAGGGGGCGCGTGCGGACTAGCTCCTACAATGAGCAGTTCTTC.

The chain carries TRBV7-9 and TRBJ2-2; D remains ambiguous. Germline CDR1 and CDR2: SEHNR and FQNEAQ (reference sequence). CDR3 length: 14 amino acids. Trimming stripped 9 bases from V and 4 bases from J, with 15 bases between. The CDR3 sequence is CASLAGQSTGELFF. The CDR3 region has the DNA TGTGCCAGTTTGGCTGGGCAGAGCACCGGGGAGCTGTTTTTT.

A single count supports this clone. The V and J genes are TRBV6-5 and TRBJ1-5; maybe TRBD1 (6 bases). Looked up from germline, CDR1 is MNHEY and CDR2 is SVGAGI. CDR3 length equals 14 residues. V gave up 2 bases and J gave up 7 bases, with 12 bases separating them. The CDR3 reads CASSYPGQPQPQHF. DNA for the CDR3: TGTGCCAGCAGTTACCCCGGACAGCCCCAGCCCCAGCATTTT.

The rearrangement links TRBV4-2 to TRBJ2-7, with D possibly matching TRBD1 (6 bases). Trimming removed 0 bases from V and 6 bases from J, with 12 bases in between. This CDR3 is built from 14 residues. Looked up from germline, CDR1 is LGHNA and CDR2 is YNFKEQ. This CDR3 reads CASSQEWAGVEQYF. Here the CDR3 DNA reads TGTGCCAGCAGCCAAGAATGGGCAGGGGTCGAGCAGTACTTC.

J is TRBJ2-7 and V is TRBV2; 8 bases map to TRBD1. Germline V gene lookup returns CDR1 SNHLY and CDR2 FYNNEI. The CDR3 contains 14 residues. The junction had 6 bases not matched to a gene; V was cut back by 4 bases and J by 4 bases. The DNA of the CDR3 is TGTGCCAGCAGTGCCGGGACAGGAGTTTACGAGCAGTACTTC. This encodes CASSAGTGVYEQYF. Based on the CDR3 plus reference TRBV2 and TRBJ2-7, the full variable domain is EPEVTQTPSHQVTQMGQEVILRCVPISNHLYFYWYRQILGQKVEFLVSFYNNEISEKSEIFDDQFSVERPDGSNFTLKIRSTKLEDSAMYFCASSAGTGVYEQYFGPGTRLTVT.

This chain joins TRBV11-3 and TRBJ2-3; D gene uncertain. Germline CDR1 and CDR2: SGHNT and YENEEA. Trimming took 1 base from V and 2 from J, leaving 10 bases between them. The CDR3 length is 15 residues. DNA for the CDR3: TGTGCCAGCAGCTTAGGATGCCGGCTCACAGATACGCAGTATTTT. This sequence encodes CASSLGCRLTDTQYF.

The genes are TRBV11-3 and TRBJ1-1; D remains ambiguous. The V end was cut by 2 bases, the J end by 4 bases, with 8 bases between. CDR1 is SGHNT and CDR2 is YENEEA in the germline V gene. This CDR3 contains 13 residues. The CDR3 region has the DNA TGTGCCAGCAGCTTATTAGTTTCCACTGAAGCTTTCTTT. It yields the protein CASSLLVSTEAFF.

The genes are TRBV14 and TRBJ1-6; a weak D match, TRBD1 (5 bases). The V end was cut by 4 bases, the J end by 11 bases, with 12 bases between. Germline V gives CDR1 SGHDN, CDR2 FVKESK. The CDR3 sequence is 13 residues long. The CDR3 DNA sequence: TGTGCCAGCAGCCGTTCTGGGGGTACACCCCTCCACTTT. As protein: CASSRSGGTPLHF.